Listed below are T cell receptor beta chains from one sample, sequenced in a study of human T cells and chemical hapten exposure. TCRdb re-derived calls from the RACE reads in MiXCR, one entry per CDR3 protein. The sample holds 35,000 to 50,000 distinct CDR3 sequences, approximately 4% seen once. Sequenced sample: whole blood. These receptors all come from a human donor in good health. Some clones in this sample may be carry-over from other donors' samples. CDR3s leave out the opening cysteine and the closing phenylalanine or tryptophan. Expanded clones get a size class; other rows say once, few or many, or leave the size out.

CDR3aa: ASSPGSPFYQPQH
abundance: many
v_gene: TRBV27

CDR3aa: ASRALGGETQY
abundance: many
v_gene: TRBV12-3/TRBV12-4

CDR3aa: ASTAVRWGEQF
abundance: many
v_gene: TRBV12-3/TRBV12-4

CDR3aa: ASSSGTGGGSPLH
abundance: few
v_gene: TRBV28

CDR3aa: ASSQGLADQETQY
abundance: many
v_gene: TRBV2

CDR3aa: ASSLAGRVNTGELF
abundance: few
v_gene: TRBV7-6

CDR3aa: ASSLGRGLNTGELF
abundance: .
v_gene: TRBV11-3

CDR3aa: ASSLGSDQSGYT
abundance: many
v_gene: TRBV13

CDR3aa: ASRPPGGAYNSPLH
abundance: many
v_gene: TRBV12-3/TRBV12-4

CDR3aa: ASSLGLATSTDTQY
abundance: .
v_gene: TRBV5-1

CDR3aa: ASSFSTDTQY
abundance: many
v_gene: TRBV28

CDR3aa: SAPGLAGGLTDTQY
abundance: many
v_gene: TRBV20-1

CDR3aa: ASSVGQAATYEQY
abundance: few
v_gene: TRBV9

CDR3aa: ASSRKSNRGSNQPQH
abundance: many
v_gene: TRBV23-1

CDR3aa: ASSLYGGSSSYNSPLH
abundance: few
v_gene: TRBV27

CDR3aa: ASSIRDMNTEAF
abundance: .
v_gene: TRBV9

CDR3aa: ASSPDRGRYNEQF
abundance: few
v_gene: TRBV3-1

CDR3aa: ASSQFQTSGETSTDTQY
abundance: many
v_gene: TRBV4-2

CDR3aa: ASSFMGQRLNTEAF
abundance: few
v_gene: TRBV28

CDR3aa: ASSPPRASGNTIY
abundance: many
v_gene: TRBV7-2

CDR3aa: ASSGRAATDTQY
abundance: many
v_gene: TRBV5-1

CDR3aa: SVGQASGANVLT
abundance: many
v_gene: TRBV29-1

CDR3aa: ASRFTTLNTEAF
abundance: many
v_gene: TRBV7-2

CDR3aa: ASSYDLGGSTDTQY
abundance: many
v_gene: TRBV6-5

CDR3aa: ASSLGQGTTGELF
abundance: many
v_gene: TRBV7-9

CDR3aa: ASSRLAGQNEQF
abundance: many
v_gene: TRBV12-3/TRBV12-4

CDR3aa: ATTGQPNQPQH
abundance: few
v_gene: TRBV19

CDR3aa: SVEESGPSYEQY
abundance: many
v_gene: TRBV29-1

CDR3aa: ASSYEGTLNTEAF
abundance: many
v_gene: TRBV6-5

CDR3aa: ASTLPTSGSVDEQF
abundance: many
v_gene: TRBV28

CDR3aa: ASSSAGATYNEQF
abundance: few
v_gene: TRBV7-9

CDR3aa: ASSSGRDQETQY
abundance: .
v_gene: TRBV21-1